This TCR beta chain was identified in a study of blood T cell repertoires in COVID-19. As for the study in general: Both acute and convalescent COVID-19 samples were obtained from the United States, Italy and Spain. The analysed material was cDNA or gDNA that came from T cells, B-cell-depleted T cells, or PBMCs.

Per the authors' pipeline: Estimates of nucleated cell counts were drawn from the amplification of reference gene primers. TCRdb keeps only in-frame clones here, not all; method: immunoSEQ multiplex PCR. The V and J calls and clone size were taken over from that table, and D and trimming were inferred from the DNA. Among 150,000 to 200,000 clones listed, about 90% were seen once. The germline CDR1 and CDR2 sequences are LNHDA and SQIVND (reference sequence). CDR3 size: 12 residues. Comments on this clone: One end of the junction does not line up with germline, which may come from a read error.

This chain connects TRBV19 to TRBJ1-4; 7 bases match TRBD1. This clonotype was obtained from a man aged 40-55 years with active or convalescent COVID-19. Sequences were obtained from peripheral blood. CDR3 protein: CASSMEGRGEVF. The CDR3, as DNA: TGTGCCAGTAGTATGGAGGGCAGGGGGGAAGTTTTT. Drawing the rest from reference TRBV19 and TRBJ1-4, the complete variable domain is DGGITQSPKYLFRKEGQNVTLSCEQNLNHDAMYWYRQDPGQGLRLIYYSQIVNDFQKGDIAEGYSVSREKKESFPLTVTSAQKNPTAFYLCASSMEGRGEVFGSGTQLSVL.